This T cell receptor beta chain stems from a study of T-cell memory formation after mild COVID-19. Broader study findings: Some clones that responded turned up in pre-infection memory, which suggests that cross-reactive memory joined in.

This CDR3 is 15 amino acids long. With V trimmed by 5 bases and J by 4 bases, 9 bases remained unmatched. Regarding this clonotype: Its antigen is as yet unknown.

TCRdb used MiXCR to reprocess the 5' RACE reads, holding one entry per CDR3 protein. In the table there are roughly 450,000 distinct CDR3 sequences, roughly 18% of which are singletons. Source material: PBMCs or a T cell subset sorted from them (not recorded which). This chain links TRBV12-3 or TRBV12-4 with TRBJ1-1; 8 bases align to TRBD1. This clonotype was obtained from an adult woman who had mild COVID-19 (a few samples of this study predate the infection). Cell type and time point are not known. The chain's CDR3 is CASSTGDRPGTEAFF. Here the CDR3 DNA reads TGTGCCAGCAGTACAGGGGACAGGCCGGGCACTGAAGCTTTCTTT.